The subject of this entry is one T cell receptor (beta chain). Its target is not known. The data belong to a study of glioma-infiltrating T cells after dendritic cell vaccination. Whole-study context: Treatment, given 2003 to 2012, was autologous tumor lysate-pulsed dendritic cell vaccination.

This sample's time point: after dendritic cell vaccination, including at tumor progression/relapse. The immunoSEQ assay amplified TCRB CDR3 from up to roughly 2 ug DNA. Amplification used 60 V beta primers and 13 J beta primers. Data came from immunoSEQ multiplex PCR; TCRdb stores just in-frame clones and leaves some out. The data hold 80,000 to 95,000 clones, with 85% observed a single time. Study conclusions and caveats: Complete blood and tumor specimen sets were limited to few patients.

The ends were cut back, 6 bases at V and 1 base at J, with 13 bases in the middle. CDR3 size: 14 residues. Germline CDR1 is SGHRS and CDR2 is YFSETQ. The specimen comprised blood, sampled after dendritic cell vaccination. This TCR was sampled from a human donor with glioblastoma. The rearrangement joins TRBV5-1 to TRBJ2-5; D is perhaps TRBD2 (6 bases). CDR3 DNA sequence: TGCGCCAGCAACTTACGGGGGACCCAAGAGACCCAGTACTTC. Amino acid sequence: CASNLRGTQETQYF.